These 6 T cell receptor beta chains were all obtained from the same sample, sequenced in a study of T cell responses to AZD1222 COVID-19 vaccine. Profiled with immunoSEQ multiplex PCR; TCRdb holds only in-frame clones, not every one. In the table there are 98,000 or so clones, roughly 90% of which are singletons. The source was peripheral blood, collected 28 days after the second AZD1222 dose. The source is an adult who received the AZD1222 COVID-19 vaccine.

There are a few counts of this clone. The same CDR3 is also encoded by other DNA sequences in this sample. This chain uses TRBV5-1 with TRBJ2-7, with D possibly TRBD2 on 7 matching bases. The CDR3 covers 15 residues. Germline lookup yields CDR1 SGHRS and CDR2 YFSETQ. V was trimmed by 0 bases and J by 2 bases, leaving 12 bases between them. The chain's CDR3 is CASSLVQGRAYEQYF. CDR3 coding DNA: TGCGCCAGCAGCTTGGTTCAGGGGAGGGCCTACGAGCAGTACTTC.

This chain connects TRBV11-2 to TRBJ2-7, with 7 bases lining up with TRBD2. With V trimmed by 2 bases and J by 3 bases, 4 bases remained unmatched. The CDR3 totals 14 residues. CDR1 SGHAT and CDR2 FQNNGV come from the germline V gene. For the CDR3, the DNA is TGTGCCAGCAGCTTAAGTCTAGCGGTCTACGAGCAGTACTTC. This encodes CASSLSLAVYEQYF.

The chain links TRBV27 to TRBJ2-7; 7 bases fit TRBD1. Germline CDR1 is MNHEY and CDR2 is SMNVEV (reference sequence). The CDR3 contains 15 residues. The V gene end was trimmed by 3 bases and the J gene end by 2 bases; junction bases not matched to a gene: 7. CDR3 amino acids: CASSFGQDGTYEQYF. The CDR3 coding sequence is TGTGCCAGCAGTTTTGGACAGGATGGGACCTACGAGCAGTACTTC.

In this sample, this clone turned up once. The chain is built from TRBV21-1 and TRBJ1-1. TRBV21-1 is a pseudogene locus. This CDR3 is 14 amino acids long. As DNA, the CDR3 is TGTGCCAGCAGCAATGGGAGTGGGGTGCCGGGAGCTTTCTTT. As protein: CASSNGSGVPGAFF.

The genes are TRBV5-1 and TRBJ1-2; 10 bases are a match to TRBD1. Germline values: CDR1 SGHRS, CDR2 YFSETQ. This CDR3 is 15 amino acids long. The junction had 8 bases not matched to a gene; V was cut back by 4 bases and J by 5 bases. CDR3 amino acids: CASSPAGGQGYGYTF. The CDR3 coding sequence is TGCGCCAGCAGCCCCGCGGGGGGACAGGGGTATGGCTACACCTTC.

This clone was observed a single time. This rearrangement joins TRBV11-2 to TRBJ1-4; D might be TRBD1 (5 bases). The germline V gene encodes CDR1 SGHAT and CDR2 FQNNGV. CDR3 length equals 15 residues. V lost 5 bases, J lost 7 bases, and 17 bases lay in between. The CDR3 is CASSLLGGGGEKLFF. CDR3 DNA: TGTGCCAGCAGCCTACTGGGCGGGGGAGGTGAAAAACTGTTTTTT.